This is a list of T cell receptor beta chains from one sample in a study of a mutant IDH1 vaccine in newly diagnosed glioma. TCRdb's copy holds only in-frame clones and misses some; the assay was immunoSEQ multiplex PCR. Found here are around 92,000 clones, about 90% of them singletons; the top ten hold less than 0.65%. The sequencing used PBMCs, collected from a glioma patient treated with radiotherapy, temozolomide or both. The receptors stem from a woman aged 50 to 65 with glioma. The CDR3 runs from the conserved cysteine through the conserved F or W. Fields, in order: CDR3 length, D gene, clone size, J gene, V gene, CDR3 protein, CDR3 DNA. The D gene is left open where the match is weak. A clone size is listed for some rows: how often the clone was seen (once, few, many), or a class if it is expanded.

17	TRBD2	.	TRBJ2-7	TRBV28	CASSSLSGDKNSYEQYF	TGTGCCAGCAGCTCCTTGAGCGGGGATAAGAACTCCTACGAGCAGTACTTC
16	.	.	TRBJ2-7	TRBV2	CASRAGLSFSSYEQYF	TGTGCCAGCAGGGCCGGACTATCCTTCAGCTCCTACGAGCAGTACTTC
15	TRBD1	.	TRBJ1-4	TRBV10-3	CAISDPGQNNEKLFF	TGTGCCATCAGTGACCCGGGACAGAATAATGAAAAACTGTTTTTT
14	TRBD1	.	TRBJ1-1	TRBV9	CASSPGQAGGEAFF	TGTGCCAGCAGTCCCGGACAGGCCGGGGGTGAAGCTTTCTTT
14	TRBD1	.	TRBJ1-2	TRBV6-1	CASSGGQGAYGYTF	TGTGCCAGCAGTGGGGGACAGGGGGCTTATGGCTACACCTTC
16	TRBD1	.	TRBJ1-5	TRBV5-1	CASSWGTDPGNQPQHF	TGCGCCAGCAGCTGGGGGACAGACCCCGGTAATCAGCCCCAGCATTTT
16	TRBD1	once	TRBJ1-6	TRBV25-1	CASSPPDRGYNSPLHF	TGTGCCAGCAGTCCCCCGGACAGGGGGTATAATTCACCCCTCCACTTT
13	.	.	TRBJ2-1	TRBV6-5	CASSYSQDGEQFF	TGTGCCAGCAGTTACTCGCAGGACGGGGAGCAGTTCTTC
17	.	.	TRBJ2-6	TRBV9	CASSVPSGRTGANVLTF	TGTGCCAGCAGCGTGCCCAGCGGACGAACTGGGGCCAACGTCCTGACTTTC
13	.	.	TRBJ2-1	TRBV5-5	CASSLPGKNEQFF	TGTGCCAGCAGCTTGCCAGGGAAGAATGAGCAGTTCTTC
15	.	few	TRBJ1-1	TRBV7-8	CASSLGEGPNTEAFF	TGTGCCAGCAGCTTAGGAGAGGGACCGAACACTGAAGCTTTCTTT
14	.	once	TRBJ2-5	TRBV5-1	CASSLSGRQETQYF	TGCGCCAGCAGCTTAAGCGGGCGCCAAGAGACCCAGTACTTC
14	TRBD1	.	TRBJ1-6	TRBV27	CASSPRTGVRPLHF	TGTGCCAGCAGTCCGCGGACAGGCGTTAGGCCCCTCCACTTT
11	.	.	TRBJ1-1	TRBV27	CASKRNTEAFF	TGTGCCAGCAAGAGGAACACTGAAGCTTTCTTT
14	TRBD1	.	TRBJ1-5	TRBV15	CATSLPPGGTAQHF	TGTGCCACCAGCCTCCCCCCAGGGGGCACGGCCCAGCATTTT
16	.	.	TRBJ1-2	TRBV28	CASRRTAQTVNYGYTF	TGTGCCAGCAGAAGGACCGCACAGACTGTAAACTATGGCTACACCTTC
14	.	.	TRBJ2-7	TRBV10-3	CAISESDYPYEQYF	TGTGCCATCAGTGAGTCAGACTACCCCTACGAGCAGTACTTC
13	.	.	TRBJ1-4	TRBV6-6	CASKQTTNEKLFF	TGTGCCAGCAAGCAGACAACTAATGAAAAACTGTTTTTT
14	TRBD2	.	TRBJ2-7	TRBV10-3	CAISGSSGSYEQYF	TGTGCCATCAGTGGGTCGAGCGGGAGCTACGAGCAGTACTTC
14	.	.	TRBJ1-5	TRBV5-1	CASSLDGLNQPQHF	TGCGCCAGCAGCTTGGACGGCCTCAATCAGCCCCAGCATTTT
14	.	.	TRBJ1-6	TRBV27	CASSPQTSNSPLHF	TGTGCCAGCAGTCCCCAGACCTCGAATTCACCCCTCCACTTT
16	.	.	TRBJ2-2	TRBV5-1	CASSLLASGNTGELFF	TGCGCCAGCAGCTTGTTGGCCTCAGGGAACACCGGGGAGCTGTTTTTT
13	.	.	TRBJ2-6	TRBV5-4	CASSFSESPVLTF	TGTGCCAGCAGCTTTTCCGAAAGCCCCGTCCTGACTTTC
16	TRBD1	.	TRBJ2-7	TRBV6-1	CASSEVTGGGSYEQYF	TGTGCCAGCAGTGAAGTCACAGGGGGCGGCTCCTACGAGCAGTACTTC
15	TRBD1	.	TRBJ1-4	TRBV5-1	CASSSGGQGHEKLFF	TGCGCCAGCAGTTCCGGGGGACAGGGCCATGAAAAACTGTTTTTT
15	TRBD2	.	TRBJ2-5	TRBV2	CASRATSGSGETQYF	TGTGCCAGCAGGGCGACTAGCGGGAGCGGCGAGACCCAGTACTTC
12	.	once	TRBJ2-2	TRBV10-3	CAINDATGELFF	TGTGCCATCAATGACGCCACCGGGGAGCTGTTTTTT
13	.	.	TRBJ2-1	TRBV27	CASSLSLYNEQFF	TGTGCCAGCAGTTTATCCCTTTACAATGAGCAGTTCTTC
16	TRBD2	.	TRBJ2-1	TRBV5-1	CASSLGQTSGVNEQFF	TGCGCCAGCAGCTTGGGACAAACTAGCGGGGTGAATGAGCAGTTCTTC
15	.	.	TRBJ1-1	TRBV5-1	CASRKSSTGNTEAFF	TGCGCCAGCAGGAAGTCTTCAACGGGGAACACTGAAGCTTTCTTT
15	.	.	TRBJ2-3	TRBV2	CASSESRQDTDTQYF	TGTGCCAGCAGTGAAAGTCGGCAGGACACAGATACGCAGTATTTT
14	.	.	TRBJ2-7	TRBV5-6	CASSLGQNTYEQYF	TGTGCCAGCAGCTTGGGACAGAATACCTACGAGCAGTACTTC
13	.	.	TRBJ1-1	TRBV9	CASSVGISTEAFF	TGTGCCAGCAGCGTAGGGATTAGCACTGAAGCTTTCTTT
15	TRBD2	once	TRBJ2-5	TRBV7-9	CASSEQGLAGETQYF	TGTGCCAGCAGCGAACAAGGACTAGCGGGCGAGACCCAGTACTTC
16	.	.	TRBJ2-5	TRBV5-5	CASSLPTGLIQETQYF	TGTGCCAGCAGCTTGCCGACTGGACTAATACAAGAGACCCAGTACTTC